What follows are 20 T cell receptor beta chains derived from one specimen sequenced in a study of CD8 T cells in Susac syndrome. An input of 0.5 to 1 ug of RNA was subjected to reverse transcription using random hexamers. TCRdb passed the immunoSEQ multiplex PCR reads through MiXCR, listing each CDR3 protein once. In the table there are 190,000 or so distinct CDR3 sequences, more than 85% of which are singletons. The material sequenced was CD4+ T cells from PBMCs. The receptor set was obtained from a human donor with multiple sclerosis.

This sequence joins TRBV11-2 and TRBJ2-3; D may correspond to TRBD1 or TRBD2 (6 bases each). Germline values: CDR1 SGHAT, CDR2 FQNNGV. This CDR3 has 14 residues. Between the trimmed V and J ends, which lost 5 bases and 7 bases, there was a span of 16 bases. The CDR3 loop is CASSPVGGRNTQYF. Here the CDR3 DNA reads TGTGCCAGCAGCCCTGTCGGGGGCAGGAATACGCAGTATTTT.

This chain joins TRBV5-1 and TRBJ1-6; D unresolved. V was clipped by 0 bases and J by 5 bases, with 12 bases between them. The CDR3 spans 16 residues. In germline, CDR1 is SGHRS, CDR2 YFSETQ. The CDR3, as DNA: TGCGCCAGCAGCTTGGACCCGGGAAGGGATAATTCACCCCTCCACTTT. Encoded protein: CASSLDPGRDNSPLHF.

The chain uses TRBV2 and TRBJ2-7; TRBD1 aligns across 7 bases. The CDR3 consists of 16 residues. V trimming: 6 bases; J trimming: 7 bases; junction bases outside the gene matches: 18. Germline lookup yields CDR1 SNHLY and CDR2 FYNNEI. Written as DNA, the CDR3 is TGTGCCAGCAGCGCTCAAAGGACAGGCGGTCAGGGAGAGCAGTACTTC. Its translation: CASSAQRTGGQGEQYF.

The CDR3 DNA sequence: TGTGCCAGCAGCCCCCGTGTAGGAATGAACACTGAAGCTTTCTTT. It translates to CASSPRVGMNTEAFF. The V gene is TRBV7-2, the J gene TRBJ1-1; D unresolved. CDR1 SGHTA and CDR2 FQGNSA come from the germline V gene. V was shortened by 5 bases and J by 0 bases, with 13 bases between the two germline ends. This CDR3 has 15 residues.

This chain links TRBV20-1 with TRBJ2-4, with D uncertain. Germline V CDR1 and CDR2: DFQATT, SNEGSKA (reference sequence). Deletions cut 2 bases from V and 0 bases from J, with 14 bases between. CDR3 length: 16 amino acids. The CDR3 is CSARPVGGLAKNIQYF. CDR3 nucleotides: TGCAGTGCTAGACCCGTTGGTGGGCTAGCCAAAAACATTCAGTACTTC.

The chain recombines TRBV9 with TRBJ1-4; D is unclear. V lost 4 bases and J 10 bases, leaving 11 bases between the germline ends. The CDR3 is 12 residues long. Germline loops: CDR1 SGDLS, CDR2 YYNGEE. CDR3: CASSSDTGKLFF. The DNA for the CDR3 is TGTGCCAGCAGCTCCGATACGGGAAAACTGTTTTTT.

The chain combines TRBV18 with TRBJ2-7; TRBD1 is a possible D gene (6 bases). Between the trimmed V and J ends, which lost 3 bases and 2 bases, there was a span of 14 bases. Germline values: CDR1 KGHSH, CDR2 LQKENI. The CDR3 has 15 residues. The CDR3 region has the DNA TGTGCCAGCTCACCGAGACAGGACCCAACCTACGAGCAGTACTTC. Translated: CASSPRQDPTYEQYF.

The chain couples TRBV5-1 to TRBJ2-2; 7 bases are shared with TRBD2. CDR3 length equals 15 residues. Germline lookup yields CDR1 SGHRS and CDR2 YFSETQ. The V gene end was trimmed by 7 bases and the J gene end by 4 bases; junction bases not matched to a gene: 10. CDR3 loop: CASGLGTTLTGELFF. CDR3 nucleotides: TGCGCCAGCGGACTCGGGACTACTCTCACCGGGGAGCTGTTTTTT.

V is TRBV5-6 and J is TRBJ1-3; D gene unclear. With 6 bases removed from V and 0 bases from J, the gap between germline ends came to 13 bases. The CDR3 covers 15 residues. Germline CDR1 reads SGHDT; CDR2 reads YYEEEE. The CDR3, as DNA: TGTGCCAGCATCCGGTATGGTTCCTCTGGAAACACCATATATTTT. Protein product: CASIRYGSSGNTIYF. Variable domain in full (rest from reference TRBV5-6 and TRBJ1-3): DAGVTQSPTHLIKTRGQQVTLRCSPKSGHDTVSWYQQALGQGPQFIFQYYEEEERQRGNFPDRFSGHQFPNYSSELNVNALLLGDSALYLCASIRYGSSGNTIYFGEGSWLTVV.

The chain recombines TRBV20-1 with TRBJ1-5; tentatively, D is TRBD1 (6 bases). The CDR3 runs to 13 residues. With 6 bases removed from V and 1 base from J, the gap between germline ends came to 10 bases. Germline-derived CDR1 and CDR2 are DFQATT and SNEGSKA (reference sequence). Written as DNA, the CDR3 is TGCAGTGCAAACAGGGAGAGCAATCAGCCCCAGCATTTT. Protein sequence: CSANRESNQPQHF.

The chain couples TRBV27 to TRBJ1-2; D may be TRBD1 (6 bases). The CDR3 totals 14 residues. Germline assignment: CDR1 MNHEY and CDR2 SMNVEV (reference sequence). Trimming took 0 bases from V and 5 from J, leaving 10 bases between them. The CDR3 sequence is CASSLSAGHYGYTF. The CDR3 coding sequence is TGTGCCAGCAGTTTATCGGCGGGACATTATGGCTACACCTTC.

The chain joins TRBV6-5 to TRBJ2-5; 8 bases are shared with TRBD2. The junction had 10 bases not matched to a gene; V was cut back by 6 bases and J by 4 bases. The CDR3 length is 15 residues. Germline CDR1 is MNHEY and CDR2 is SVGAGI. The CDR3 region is CASRYTHRGGETQYF. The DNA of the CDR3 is TGTGCCAGCAGATACACACACCGGGGGGGAGAGACCCAGTACTTC.

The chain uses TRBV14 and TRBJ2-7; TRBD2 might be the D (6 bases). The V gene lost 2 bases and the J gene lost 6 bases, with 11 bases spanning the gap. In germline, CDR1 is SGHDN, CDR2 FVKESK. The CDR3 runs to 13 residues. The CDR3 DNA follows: TGTGCCAGCAGCCAATATCCGGAGGGCGAGCAGTACTTC. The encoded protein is CASSQYPEGEQYF.

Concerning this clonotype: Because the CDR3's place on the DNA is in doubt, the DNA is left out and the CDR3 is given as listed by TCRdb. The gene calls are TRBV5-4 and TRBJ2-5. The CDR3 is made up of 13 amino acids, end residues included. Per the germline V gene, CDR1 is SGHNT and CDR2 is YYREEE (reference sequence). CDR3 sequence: CASSFFGEETQYF.

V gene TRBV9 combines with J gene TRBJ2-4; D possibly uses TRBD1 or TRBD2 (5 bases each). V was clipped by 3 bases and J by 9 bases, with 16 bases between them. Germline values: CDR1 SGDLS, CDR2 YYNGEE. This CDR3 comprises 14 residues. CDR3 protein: CASSDRDPSLIQYF. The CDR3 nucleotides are TGTGCCAGCAGCGACCGGGACCCCAGTCTCATTCAGTACTTC.

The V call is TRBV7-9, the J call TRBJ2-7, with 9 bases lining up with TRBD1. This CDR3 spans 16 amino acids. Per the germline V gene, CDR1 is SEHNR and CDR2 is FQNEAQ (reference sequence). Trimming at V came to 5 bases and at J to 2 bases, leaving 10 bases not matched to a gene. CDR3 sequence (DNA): TGTGCCAGCAGCCTCGTCATCGGACAGGGGACCTACGAGCAGTACGTC. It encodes CASSLVIGQGTYEQYV.

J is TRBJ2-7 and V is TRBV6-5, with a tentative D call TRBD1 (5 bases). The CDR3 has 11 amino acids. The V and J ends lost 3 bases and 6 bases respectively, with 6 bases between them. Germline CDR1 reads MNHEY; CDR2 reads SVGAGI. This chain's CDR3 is CASSYGAEQYF. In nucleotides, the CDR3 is TGTGCCAGCAGTTATGGGGCCGAGCAGTACTTC.

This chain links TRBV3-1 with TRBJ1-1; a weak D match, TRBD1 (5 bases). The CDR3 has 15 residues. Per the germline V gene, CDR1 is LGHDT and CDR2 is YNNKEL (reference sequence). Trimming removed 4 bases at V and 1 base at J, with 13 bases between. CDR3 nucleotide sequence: TGTGCCAGCAGCCCCATTTGGGGCCGGAACACTGAAGCTTTCTTT. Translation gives CASSPIWGRNTEAFF.

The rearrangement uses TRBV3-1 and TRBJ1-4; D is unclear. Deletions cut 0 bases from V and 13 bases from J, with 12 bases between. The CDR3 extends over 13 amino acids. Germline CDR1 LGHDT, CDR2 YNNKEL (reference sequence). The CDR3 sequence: CASSQDLRTGLFF. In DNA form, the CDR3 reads TGTGCCAGCAGCCAAGATCTGCGAACTGGACTGTTTTTT.

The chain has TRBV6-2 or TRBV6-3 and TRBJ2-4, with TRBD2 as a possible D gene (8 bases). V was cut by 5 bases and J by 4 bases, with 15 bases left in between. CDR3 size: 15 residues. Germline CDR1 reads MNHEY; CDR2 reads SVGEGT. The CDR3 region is CASSPREGAKNIQYF. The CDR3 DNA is TGTGCCAGCAGTCCCCGGGAGGGGGCTAAAAACATTCAGTACTTC.